Listed below are T cell receptor beta chains from one sample, sequenced in a study of long-term antiretroviral therapy in people with HIV. Sequencing used immunoSEQ multiplex PCR; TCRdb keeps in-frame clones, though not all of them. The sample carries about 31,000 clones, roughly 83% recorded once. Sequencing used unsorted PBMCs, obtained 1.9 years after starting antiretroviral therapy. The receptors were sampled from a man younger than 35 with HIV. CDR3s include the opening cysteine and the closing phenylalanine or tryptophan. The order of the fields is clone size, V gene, D gene, J gene, CDR3 protein, CDR3 DNA. A D gene is named only where the DNA matches it firmly. Rows may omit the clone size; those that give it use once, few, many or a size class.

-,TRBV30,TRBD1,TRBJ1-5,CAWSRQGDQPQHF,TGTGCCTGGAGTCGGCAGGGGGATCAGCCCCAGCATTTT
-,TRBV5-5,-,TRBJ2-7,CASSLAWGAGEQYF,TGTGCCAGCAGCTTGGCCTGGGGGGCGGGTGAGCAGTACTTC
few,TRBV6-1,-,TRBJ2-3,CASPKPTDTQYF,TGTGCCAGCCCGAAGCCCACAGATACGCAGTATTTT
-,TRBV5-1,TRBD1,TRBJ2-2,CASSIGQGANTGELFF,TGCGCCAGCAGCATTGGACAGGGCGCGAACACCGGGGAGCTGTTTTTT
-,TRBV5-6,TRBD1,TRBJ2-1,CASSSFQGDEQFF,TGTGCCAGCAGCTCTTTTCAGGGGGATGAGCAGTTCTTC
-,TRBV6-1,TRBD1,TRBJ1-3,CASSVGTGGFGNTIYF,TGTGCCAGCAGTGTAGGGACAGGGGGCTTTGGAAACACCATATATTTT
-,TRBV7-9,-,TRBJ2-3,CASSYTLGVQTDTQYF,TGTGCCAGCAGCTATACGTTGGGGGTGCAGACAGATACGCAGTATTTT
few,TRBV4-1,-,TRBJ1-3,CASSQERTSGNTIYF,TGCGCCAGCAGCCAAGAAAGGACAAGTGGAAACACCATATATTTT
-,TRBV14,-,TRBJ1-1,CASSQWESFGTEAFF,TGTGCCAGCAGCCAATGGGAATCTTTCGGCACTGAAGCTTTCTTT
-,TRBV4-1,-,TRBJ2-5,CASSQDRDTEETQYF,TGCGCCAGCAGCCAAGATCGGGACACGGAAGAGACCCAGTACTTC
-,TRBV4-1,-,TRBJ1-3,CASSLRSISGNTIYF,TGCGCCAGCAGCCTCAGGTCTATCTCTGGAAACACCATATATTTT
-,TRBV23-1,-,TRBJ1-5,CASSFKGSQPQHF,TGCGCCAGCAGTTTCAAGGGGTCTCAGCCCCAGCATTTT
once,TRBV5-1,-,TRBJ1-2,CASSFGTDGFYGYTF,TGCGCCAGCAGCTTCGGGACCGACGGATTCTATGGCTACACCTTC
once,TRBV5-1,TRBD2,TRBJ2-1,CASSLSLAGGPDEQFF,TGCGCCAGCAGCCTCTCCCTAGCGGGGGGGCCTGATGAGCAGTTCTTC
few,TRBV27,-,TRBJ1-6,CASSLWVPNSYNSPLHF,TGTGCCAGCAGTTTGTGGGTTCCTAACTCCTATAATTCACCCCTCCACTTT
-,TRBV2,-,TRBJ1-3,CASSQQVSGNTIYF,TGTGCCAGCAGTCAACAGGTCTCTGGAAACACCATATATTTT
-,TRBV28,-,TRBJ2-5,CASRIKETQYF,TGTGCCAGCAGGATTAAAGAGACCCAGTACTTC
-,TRBV7-9,TRBD2,TRBJ2-1,CASRPAGVQEQFF,TGTGCCAGCAGGCCCGCGGGGGTGCAGGAGCAGTTCTTC
-,TRBV7-9,-,TRBJ2-4,CASSFSGTKNIQYF,TGTGCCAGCAGCTTCTCAGGGACTAAAAACATTCAGTACTTC
-,TRBV5-1,TRBD1,TRBJ2-7,CASSLSYDRAVSEQYF,TGCGCCAGCAGCTTGTCCTACGACAGGGCCGTAAGCGAGCAGTACTTC